A single sample is the source of the 27 T cell receptor beta chains below, sequenced in a study of blood T cell repertoires in COVID-19. Data came from immunoSEQ multiplex PCR; TCRdb stores just in-frame clones and leaves some out. Seen here are almost 400,000 clones, about 90% observed once, and the top ten hold less than 2%. Sequencing was carried out using PBMCs or T cells enriched from blood (not recorded which). Receptors were obtained from a woman under 40 who had recovered from COVID-19.

The chain recombines TRBV7-2 with TRBJ2-1; 11 bases match TRBD1. Per the germline V gene, CDR1 is SGHTA and CDR2 is FQGNSA. Unmatched junction bases numbered 8, after V lost 6 bases and J lost 4 bases. CDR3 length: 16 amino acids. CDR3 DNA: TGTGCCAGCAGACGAACCGGGACAGGGGGGTACAATGAGCAGTTCTTC. Its protein product is CASRRTGTGGYNEQFF.

V is TRBV19 and J is TRBJ2-1; 9 bases line up with TRBD2. Germline V CDR1 and CDR2: LNHDA, SQIVND (reference sequence). Germline trimming cut 3 bases from V and 7 bases from J; bases unmatched to any gene: 7. The CDR3 has 15 residues. The CDR3 loop reads CASSMRGGPKNEQFF. CDR3 coding DNA: TGTGCCAGTAGTATGCGGGGGGGGCCAAAAAATGAGCAGTTCTTC.

The V gene is TRBV27, the J gene TRBJ2-2; D is possibly TRBD2 (6 bases). There are 15 residues in the CDR3. V lost 8 bases and J 6 bases, leaving 19 bases between the germline ends. Germline CDR1 MNHEY, CDR2 SMNVEV (reference sequence). CDR3 DNA: TGTGCCAGCTCCCCTCCGCGGGGCTGGGCCGGGGAGCTGTTTTTT. Translating it yields CASSPPRGWAGELFF.

The V and J genes are TRBV5-1 and TRBJ1-2, with 7 bases matching TRBD1. This CDR3 comprises 12 residues. From germline, CDR1 is SGHRS and CDR2 YFSETQ. The J segment lost 5 bases and the V segment lost 4 bases, leaving 2 bases of the junction unmatched. The CDR3 DNA reads as TGCGCCAGCAGCACGGACAGGTATGGCTACACCTTC. It yields the protein CASSTDRYGYTF.

V is TRBV9 and J is TRBJ1-6; TRBD1 matches at 8 bases. Germline CDR1 SGDLS, CDR2 YYNGEE. CDR3 length: 14 residues. J gave up 10 bases and V 4 bases, and 7 bases lay outside the gene matches. Written as DNA, the CDR3 is TGTGCCAGCAGCCGCGGACAGGGAATGTCACCCCTCCACTTT. Translation: CASSRGQGMSPLHF.

This clone was counted once. The V gene is TRBV7-9, the J gene TRBJ1-2; 10 bases are a match to TRBD1. J gave up 5 bases and V 4 bases, and 4 bases lay outside the gene matches. The CDR3 covers 14 residues. The germline gives CDR1 SEHNR, CDR2 FQNEAQ (reference sequence). CDR3 loop: CASSSWTGGYGYTF. The CDR3 DNA is TGTGCCAGCAGCTCCTGGACAGGGGGTTATGGCTACACCTTC.

The count of this clone is one. This chain uses TRBV19 with TRBJ2-7, with 14 bases identical to TRBD2. This CDR3 comprises 16 residues. V lost 3 bases and J lost 6; bases outside the gene matches: 7. Per the germline V gene, CDR1 is LNHDA and CDR2 is SQIVND (reference sequence). CDR3 residues: CASSMGLAGARFEQYF. DNA for the CDR3: TGTGCCAGTAGTATGGGACTAGCGGGAGCGAGATTCGAGCAGTACTTC.

This chain links TRBV7-3 with TRBJ2-3; 12 bases are shared with TRBD1. The ends lost 0 bases at V and 13 bases at J; junction bases unmatched: 5. CDR1 is SGHTA and CDR2 is FQGTGA in the germline V gene. The CDR3 covers 14 residues. The chain's CDR3 is CASSLTGTGGSKYF. As DNA, the CDR3 is TGTGCCAGCAGCTTAACAGGGACAGGGGGCTCAAAGTATTTT.

The V and J genes are TRBV6-1 and TRBJ1-3; TRBD1 might be the D (5 bases). CDR1 and CDR2 from the germline V gene are MNHNS and SASEGT. The CDR3 spans 15 residues. V lost 0 bases and J lost 4, with 10 bases in between. The CDR3 bases are TGTGCCAGCAGTGAAGCGCCGACAGCCGGAAACACCATATATTTT. Translation: CASSEAPTAGNTIYF.

V and J are TRBV28 and TRBJ2-7; unclear D gene. Germline V gene sequence: CDR1 MDHEN, CDR2 SYDVKM. The CDR3 is 11 residues long. V was trimmed by 5 bases and J by 3 bases, leaving 5 bases between them. This chain's CDR3 is CASSPLYEQYF. DNA of the CDR3: TGTGCCAGCAGTCCCCTCTACGAGCAGTACTTC.

The CDR3 here is CASSLDRTGELFF. CDR3 bases: TGTGCCAGCAGCTTAGACAGGACGGGGGAGCTGTTTTTT. The chain combines TRBV7-2 with TRBJ2-2; D possibly corresponds to TRBD1 (5 bases). V was pared by 1 base and J by 8 bases, with 8 bases between. CDR1 is SGHTA, CDR2 FQGNSA, per germline. The length of the CDR3 is 13 residues.

A word on this clone: One junction end disagrees with the germline gene, perhaps due to a read error. The chain joins TRBV28 to TRBJ1-1, with 8 bases that match TRBD1. This CDR3 is 15 amino acids long. Germline CDR1 reads MDHEN; CDR2 reads SYDVKM. CDR3 residues: CASSLVQGAPPEAFF. The CDR3 DNA reads TGTGCCAGCAGTTTAGTTCAGGGGGCTCCCCCTGAGGCTTTCTTT.

The chain couples TRBV6-2 or TRBV6-3 to TRBJ1-1; a weak D match, TRBD1 (6 bases). The CDR3 spans 14 residues. Deletions cut 3 bases from V and 1 base from J, with 9 bases between. Per the germline V gene, CDR1 is MNHEY and CDR2 is SVGEGT. CDR3 in amino acids: CASSYGTQNTEAFF. The CDR3 nucleotides are TGTGCCAGCAGTTATGGGACACAGAACACTGAAGCTTTCTTT.

This chain joins TRBV11-3 and TRBJ2-3; 7 bases fit TRBD2. CDR1 SGHNT and CDR2 YENEEA come from the germline V gene. The CDR3 covers 17 residues. Trimming took 1 base from V and 4 from J; bases not matched to a gene: 11. In DNA form, the CDR3 reads TGTGCCAGCAGCTTAGGTGGTACTAGCGATGCGGCAGATACGCAGTATTTT. This sequence encodes CASSLGGTSDAADTQYF.

V gene TRBV4-1 combines with J gene TRBJ1-5; no definite D call. The CDR3 is made up of 14 amino acids. V lost 1 base and J 1 base, leaving 5 bases between the germline ends. CDR1 and CDR2 from the germline V gene are MGHRA and YSYEKL. The CDR3 bases are TGCGCCAGCAGCCAAGCCTTAAGCAATCAGCCCCAGCATTTT. Its translation is CASSQALSNQPQHF.

The J gene is TRBJ1-2, the V gene TRBV30; D ambiguous. CDR1 is GTSNPN and CDR2 is SVGIG in the germline V gene (reference sequence). CDR3 length: 12 amino acids. Between the trimmed V and J ends, which lost 0 bases and 2 bases, there was a span of 4 bases. CDR3 nucleotide sequence: TGTGCCTGGAGTGTACTAAACTATGGCTACACCTTC. Residues: CAWSVLNYGYTF.

The chain carries TRBV5-8 and TRBJ1-1; D is ambiguous. The CDR3 extends over 13 amino acids. CDR1 and CDR2 (germline): SGHTS, YDEGEE. V was clipped by 3 bases and J by 3 bases, with 9 bases between them. The CDR3 region is CASSYLMDTEAFF. The CDR3 nucleotides read TGTGCCAGCAGCTACTTGATGGACACTGAAGCTTTCTTT.

The chain uses TRBV6-2 or TRBV6-3 and TRBJ1-1, with 7 bases that match TRBD1. The junction had 11 bases not matched to a gene; V was cut back by 5 bases and J by 8 bases. CDR1 MNHEY and CDR2 SVGEGT come from the germline V gene. CDR3 size: 14 residues. The CDR3 sequence: CASSDPNRGREAFF. The CDR3 nucleotides are TGTGCCAGCAGTGACCCCAACAGGGGACGGGAAGCTTTCTTT.

The chain carries TRBV4-1 and TRBJ2-1; 9 bases are a match to TRBD2. CDR3 length: 14 amino acids. Per germline, CDR1 MGHRA and CDR2 YSYEKL. The J segment lost 13 bases and the V segment lost 1 base, leaving 8 bases of the junction unmatched. Written as DNA, the CDR3 is TGCGCCAGCAGCCAAGGCAGTAGCGGGGGCCGCCAGTTCTTC. This sequence encodes CASSQGSSGGRQFF.

J is TRBJ2-1 and V is TRBV20-1; TRBD2 matches at 9 bases. The trim removed 3 bases at V and 4 bases at J, leaving 7 bases unmatched. The CDR3 length is 15 residues. CDR1 and CDR2 (germline): DFQATT, SNEGSKA (reference sequence). CDR3 sequence (DNA): TGCAGTGCTAGTGTTAGCGGGAGTGAGTACAATGAGCAGTTCTTC. Amino acid sequence: CSASVSGSEYNEQFF.

The CDR3 sequence is CASSPDSYNEQFF. In nucleotides, the CDR3 is TGTGCCAGCAGTCCGGACAGTTACAATGAGCAGTTCTTC. This chain joins TRBV12-3 or TRBV12-4 and TRBJ2-1, with a tentative D call TRBD1 (6 bases). CDR3 length equals 13 residues. V was pared by 5 bases and J by 4 bases, with 9 bases between.

The genes are TRBV3-1 (or the pseudogene TRBV3-2) and TRBJ1-2; tentatively, D is TRBD1 (6 bases). Per the germline V gene, CDR1 is LGHDT and CDR2 is YNNKEL (reference sequence). V gave up 0 bases and J gave up 0 bases, with 20 bases separating them. The CDR3 sequence is 19 residues long. The CDR3 DNA is TGTGCCAGCAGCCAAGAGGGCTTCATAACAGGGAACCCTAACTATGGCTACACCTTC. Translated, it gives CASSQEGFITGNPNYGYTF.

The gene calls are TRBV10-1 and TRBJ1-5; a weak D match, TRBD1 (5 bases). The V gene lost 3 bases and the J gene lost 6 bases, with 9 bases spanning the gap. This CDR3 spans 13 amino acids. Germline lookup yields CDR1 WNHNN and CDR2 SYGVQD (reference sequence). CDR3 region: CASSEGVFQPQHF. The CDR3 DNA sequence: TGCGCCAGCAGTGAAGGGGTTTTTCAGCCCCAGCATTTT.

The chain is built from TRBV6-6 and TRBJ1-3; no definite D call. The CDR3 covers 16 residues. The V gene lost 6 bases and the J gene lost 0 bases, with 15 bases spanning the gap. Germline V lookup: CDR1 MNHNY, CDR2 SVGAGI (reference sequence). CDR3 sequence reads: CASSRPTASSGNTIYF. In DNA, the CDR3 is TGTGCCAGCAGCCGACCCACAGCTTCCTCTGGAAACACCATATATTTT.

The V and J genes are TRBV24-1 and TRBJ2-3; 8 bases match TRBD1. The J call may not be correct, given that the DNA end is closer to TRBJ1-3. The CDR3 has 13 residues. Germline V lookup: CDR1 KGHDR, CDR2 SFDVKD. The CDR3 region has the DNA TGTGCCACCAGTGACTCCGACAGGGGCGGCATATATTTT. Encoded protein: CATSDSDRGGIYF.

V and J are TRBV19 and TRBJ2-7; D call uncertain. This CDR3 is 14 amino acids long. Trimming removed 1 base at V and 0 bases at J, with 7 bases between. The V gene's germline CDR1 is LNHDA and CDR2 SQIVND (reference sequence). The DNA of the CDR3 is TGTGCCAGTAGTATAGGTCCAGGCTCCTACGAGCAGTACTTC. It codes for CASSIGPGSYEQYF.

The genes are TRBV25-1 and TRBJ2-1, with 7 bases aligning to TRBD1. The length of the CDR3 is 16 residues. Per the germline V gene, CDR1 is MGHDK and CDR2 is SYGVNS. The trim removed 3 bases at V and 2 bases at J, leaving 7 bases unmatched. This chain's CDR3 is CASSEHRGLTYNEQFF. Written as DNA, the CDR3 is TGTGCCAGCAGTGAGCACAGGGGCTTGACCTACAATGAGCAGTTCTTC.